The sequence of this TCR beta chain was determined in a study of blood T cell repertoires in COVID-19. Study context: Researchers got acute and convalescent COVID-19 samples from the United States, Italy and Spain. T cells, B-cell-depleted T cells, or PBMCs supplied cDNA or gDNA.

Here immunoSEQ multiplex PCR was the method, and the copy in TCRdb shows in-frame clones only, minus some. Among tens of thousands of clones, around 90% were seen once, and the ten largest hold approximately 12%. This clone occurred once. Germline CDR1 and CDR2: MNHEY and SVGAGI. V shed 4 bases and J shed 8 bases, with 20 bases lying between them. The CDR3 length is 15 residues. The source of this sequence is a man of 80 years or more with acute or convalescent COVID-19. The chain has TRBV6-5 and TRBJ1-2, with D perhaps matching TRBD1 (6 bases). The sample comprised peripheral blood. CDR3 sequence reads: CASSSPLRQVWGYTF. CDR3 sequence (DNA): TGTGCCAGCAGTTCCCCACTAAGACAGGTTTGGGGCTACACCTTC.